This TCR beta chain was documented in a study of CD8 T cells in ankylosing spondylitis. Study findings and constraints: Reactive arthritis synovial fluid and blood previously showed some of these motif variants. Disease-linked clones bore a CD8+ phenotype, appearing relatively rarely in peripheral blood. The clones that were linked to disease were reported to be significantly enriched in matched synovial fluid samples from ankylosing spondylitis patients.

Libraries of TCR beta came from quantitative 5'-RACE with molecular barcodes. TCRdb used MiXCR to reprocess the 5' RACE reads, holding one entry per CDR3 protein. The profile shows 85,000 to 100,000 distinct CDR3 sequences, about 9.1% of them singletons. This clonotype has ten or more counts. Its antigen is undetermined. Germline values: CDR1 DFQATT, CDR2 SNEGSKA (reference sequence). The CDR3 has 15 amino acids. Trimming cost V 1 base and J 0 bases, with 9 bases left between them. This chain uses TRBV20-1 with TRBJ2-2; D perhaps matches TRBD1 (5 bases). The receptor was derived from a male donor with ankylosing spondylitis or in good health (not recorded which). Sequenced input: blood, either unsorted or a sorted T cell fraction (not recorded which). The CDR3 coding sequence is TGCAGTGCTAGAGTGGTAGGGGCGAACACCGGGGAGCTGTTTTTT. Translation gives CSARVVGANTGELFF.